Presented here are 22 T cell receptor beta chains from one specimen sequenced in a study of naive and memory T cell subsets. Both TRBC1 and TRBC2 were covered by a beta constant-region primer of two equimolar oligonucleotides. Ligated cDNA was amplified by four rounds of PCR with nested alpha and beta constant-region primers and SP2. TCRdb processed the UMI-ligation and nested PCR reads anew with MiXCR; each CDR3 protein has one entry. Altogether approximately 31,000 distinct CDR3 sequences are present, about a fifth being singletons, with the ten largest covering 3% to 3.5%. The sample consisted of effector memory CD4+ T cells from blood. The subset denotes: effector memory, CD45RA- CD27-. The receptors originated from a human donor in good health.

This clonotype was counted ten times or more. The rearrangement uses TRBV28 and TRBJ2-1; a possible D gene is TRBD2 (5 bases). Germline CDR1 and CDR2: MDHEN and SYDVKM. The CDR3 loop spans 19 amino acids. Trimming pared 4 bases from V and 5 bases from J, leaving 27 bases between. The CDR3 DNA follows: TGTGCCAGCAGTTCACCCCATCCGAGACCCGGGCGGGTAAACAATGAGCAGTTCTTC. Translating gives CASSSPHPRPGRVNNEQFF.

The CDR3 region has the DNA TGTGCCAGCAGTGGATCACAGGGGGCGCGAACTGAAGCTTTCTTT. This sequence encodes CASSGSQGARTEAFF. The V and J genes are TRBV25-1 and TRBJ1-1, with 9 bases identical to TRBD1. Losses at the gene ends were 4 bases for V and 5 bases for J; bases not matched to a gene: 8. This CDR3 contains 15 residues. Germline V gives CDR1 MGHDK, CDR2 SYGVNS.

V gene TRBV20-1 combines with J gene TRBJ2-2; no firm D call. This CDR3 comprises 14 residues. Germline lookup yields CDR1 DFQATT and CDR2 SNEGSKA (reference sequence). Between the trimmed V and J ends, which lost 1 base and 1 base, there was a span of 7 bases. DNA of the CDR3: TGCAGTGCTAGAGTAAAGGGGAACACCGGGGAGCTGTTTTTT. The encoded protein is CSARVKGNTGELFF.

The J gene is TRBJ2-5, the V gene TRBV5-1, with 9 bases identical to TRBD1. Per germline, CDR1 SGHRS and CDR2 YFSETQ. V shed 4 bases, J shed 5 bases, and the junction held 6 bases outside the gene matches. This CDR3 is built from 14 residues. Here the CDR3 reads CASSRTGVGETQYF. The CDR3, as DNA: TGCGCCAGCAGCCGGACAGGGGTCGGGGAGACCCAGTACTTC. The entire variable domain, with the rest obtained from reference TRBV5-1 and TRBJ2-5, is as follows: KAGVTQTPRYLIKTRGQQVTLSCSPISGHRSVSWYQQTPGQGLQFLFEYFSETQRNKGNFPGRFSGRQFSNSRSEMNVSTLELGDSALYLCASSRTGVGETQYFGPGTRLLVL.

The CDR3 coding sequence is TGCAGTGCTAGAGGTTTTTTGCGGGGAGCCACAGATACGCAGTATTTT. Its protein product is CSARGFLRGATDTQYF. This chain uses TRBV20-1 with TRBJ2-3; D may be TRBD2 (6 bases). Per germline, CDR1 DFQATT and CDR2 SNEGSKA (reference sequence). The length of the CDR3 is 16 residues. With 1 base removed from V and 2 bases from J, the gap between germline ends came to 16 bases.

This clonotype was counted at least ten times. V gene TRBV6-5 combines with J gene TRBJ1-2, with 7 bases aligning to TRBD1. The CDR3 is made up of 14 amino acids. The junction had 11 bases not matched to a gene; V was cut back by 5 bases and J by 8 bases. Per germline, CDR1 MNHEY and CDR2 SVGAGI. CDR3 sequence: CASSTSDRAGGYTF. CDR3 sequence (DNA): TGTGCCAGCAGTACCTCCGACAGGGCGGGAGGCTACACCTTC.

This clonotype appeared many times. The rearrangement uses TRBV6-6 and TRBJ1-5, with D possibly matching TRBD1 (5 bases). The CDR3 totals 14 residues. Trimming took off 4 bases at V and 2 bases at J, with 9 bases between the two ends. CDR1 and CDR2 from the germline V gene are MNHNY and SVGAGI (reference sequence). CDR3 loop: CASSSGNGNQPQHF. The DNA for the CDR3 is TGTGCCAGCAGTTCAGGGAACGGCAATCAGCCCCAGCATTTT.

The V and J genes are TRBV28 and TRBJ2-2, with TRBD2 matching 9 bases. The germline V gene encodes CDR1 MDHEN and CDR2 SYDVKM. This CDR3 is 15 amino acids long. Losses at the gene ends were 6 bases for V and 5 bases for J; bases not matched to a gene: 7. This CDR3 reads CASRNSGRWTGELFF. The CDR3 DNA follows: TGTGCCAGCAGGAATAGCGGGAGATGGACCGGGGAGCTGTTTTTT.

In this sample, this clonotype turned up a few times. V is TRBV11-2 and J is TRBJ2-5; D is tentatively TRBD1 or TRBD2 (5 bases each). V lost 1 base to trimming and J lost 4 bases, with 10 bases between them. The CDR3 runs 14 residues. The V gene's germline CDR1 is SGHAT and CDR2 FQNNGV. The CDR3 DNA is TGTGCCAGCAGCTTAGCTGGGACCTTAGAGACCCAGTACTTC. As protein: CASSLAGTLETQYF.

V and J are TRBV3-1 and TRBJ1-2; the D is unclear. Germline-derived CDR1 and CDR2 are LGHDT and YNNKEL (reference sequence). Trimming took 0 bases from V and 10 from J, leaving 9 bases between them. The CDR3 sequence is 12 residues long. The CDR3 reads CASSQDPLPYTF. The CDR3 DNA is TGTGCCAGCAGCCAAGATCCCCTACCCTACACCTTC.

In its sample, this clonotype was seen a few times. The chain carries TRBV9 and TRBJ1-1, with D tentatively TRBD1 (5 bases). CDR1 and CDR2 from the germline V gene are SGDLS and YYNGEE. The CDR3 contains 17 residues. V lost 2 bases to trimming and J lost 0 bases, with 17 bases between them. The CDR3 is CASSVGRGGMMNTEAFF. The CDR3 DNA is TGTGCCAGCAGCGTCGGGAGGGGAGGAATGATGAACACTGAAGCTTTCTTT.

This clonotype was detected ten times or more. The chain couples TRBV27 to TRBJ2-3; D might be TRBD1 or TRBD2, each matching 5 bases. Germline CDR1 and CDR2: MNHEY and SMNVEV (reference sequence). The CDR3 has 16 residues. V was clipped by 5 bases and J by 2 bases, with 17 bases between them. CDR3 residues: CASSAAPGRITDTQYF. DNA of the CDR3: TGTGCCAGCAGTGCAGCACCGGGACGGATCACAGATACGCAGTATTTT.

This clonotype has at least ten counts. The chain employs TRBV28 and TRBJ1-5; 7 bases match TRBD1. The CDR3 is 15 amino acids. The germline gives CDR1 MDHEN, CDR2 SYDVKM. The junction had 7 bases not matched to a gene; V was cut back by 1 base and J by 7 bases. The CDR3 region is CASSLYRGRGQPQHF. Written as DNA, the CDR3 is TGTGCCAGCAGTTTATATAGGGGGCGAGGGCAGCCCCAGCATTTT.

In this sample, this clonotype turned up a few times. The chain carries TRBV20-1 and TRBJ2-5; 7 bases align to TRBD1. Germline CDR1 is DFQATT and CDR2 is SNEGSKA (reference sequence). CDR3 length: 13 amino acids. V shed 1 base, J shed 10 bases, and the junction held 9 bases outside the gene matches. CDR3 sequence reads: CSARGGGQAGQYF. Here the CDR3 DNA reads TGCAGTGCTAGAGGAGGTGGACAGGCGGGCCAGTACTTC.

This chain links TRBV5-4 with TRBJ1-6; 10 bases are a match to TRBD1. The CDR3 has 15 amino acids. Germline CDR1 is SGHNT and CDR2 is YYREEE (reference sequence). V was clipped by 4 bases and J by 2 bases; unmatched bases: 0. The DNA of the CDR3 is TGTGCCAGCAGCGGACAGGGGGCCTATAATTCACCCCTCCACTTT. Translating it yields CASSGQGAYNSPLHF.

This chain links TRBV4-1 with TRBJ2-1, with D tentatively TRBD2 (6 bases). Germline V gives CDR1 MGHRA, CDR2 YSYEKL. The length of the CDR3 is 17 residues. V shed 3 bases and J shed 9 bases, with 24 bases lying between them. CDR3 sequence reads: CASSQAEREAGWGEQFF. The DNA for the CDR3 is TGCGCCAGCAGCCAGGCCGAAAGGGAGGCGGGATGGGGTGAGCAGTTCTTC.

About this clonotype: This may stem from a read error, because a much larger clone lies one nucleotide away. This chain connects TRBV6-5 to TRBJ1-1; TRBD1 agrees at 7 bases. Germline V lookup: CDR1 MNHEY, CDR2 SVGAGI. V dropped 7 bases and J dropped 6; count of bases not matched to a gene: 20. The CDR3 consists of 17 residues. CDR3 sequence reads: CASTSPDRVKSRAEAFF. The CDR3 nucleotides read TGTGCCAGCACTTCGCCAGACAGGGTGAAGAGCCGAGCTGAAGCTTTCTTT.

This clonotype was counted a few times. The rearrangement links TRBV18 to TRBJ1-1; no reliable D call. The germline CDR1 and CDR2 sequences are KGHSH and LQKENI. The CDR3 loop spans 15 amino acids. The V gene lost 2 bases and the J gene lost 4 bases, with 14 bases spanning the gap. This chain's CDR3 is CASSPRRGLSTEAFF. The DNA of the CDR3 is TGTGCCAGCTCACCAAGGCGAGGGTTGAGCACTGAAGCTTTCTTT. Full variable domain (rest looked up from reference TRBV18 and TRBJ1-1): NAGVMQNPRHLVRRRGQEARLRCSPMKGHSHVYWYRQLPEEGLKFMVYLQKENIIDESGMPKERFSAEFPKEGPSILRIQQVVRGDSAAYFCASSPRRGLSTEAFFGQGTRLTVV.

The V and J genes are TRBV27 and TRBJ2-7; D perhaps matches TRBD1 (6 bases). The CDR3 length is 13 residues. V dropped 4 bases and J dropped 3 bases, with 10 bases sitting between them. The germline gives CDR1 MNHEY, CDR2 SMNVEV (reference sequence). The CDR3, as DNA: TGTGCCAGCAGTTCAACAGGGATCTACGAGCAGTACTTC. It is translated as CASSSTGIYEQYF.

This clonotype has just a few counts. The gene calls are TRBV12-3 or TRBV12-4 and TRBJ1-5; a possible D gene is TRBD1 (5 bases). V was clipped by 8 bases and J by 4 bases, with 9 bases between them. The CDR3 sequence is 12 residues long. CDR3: CASVQGNQPQHF. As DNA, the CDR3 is TGTGCCAGCGTGCAGGGTAATCAGCCCCAGCATTTT.

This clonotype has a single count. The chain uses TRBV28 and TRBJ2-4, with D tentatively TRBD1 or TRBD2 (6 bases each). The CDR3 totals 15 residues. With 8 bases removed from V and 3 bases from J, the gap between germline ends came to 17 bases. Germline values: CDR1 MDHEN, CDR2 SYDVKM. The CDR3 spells CASGETGGGKNIQYF. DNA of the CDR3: TGTGCCAGCGGCGAGACAGGAGGGGGCAAAAACATTCAGTACTTC.

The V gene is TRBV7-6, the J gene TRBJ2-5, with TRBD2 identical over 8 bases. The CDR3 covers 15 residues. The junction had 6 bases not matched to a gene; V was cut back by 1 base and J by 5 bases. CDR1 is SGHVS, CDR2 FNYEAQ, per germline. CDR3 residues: CASSLGGRPGETQYF. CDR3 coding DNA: TGTGCCAGCAGCTTAGGCGGGAGGCCGGGGGAGACCCAGTACTTC.